Here is one T cell receptor beta chain with its context. Its antigen is unidentified. Trimming removed 7 bases from V and 1 base from J; junction bases left unmatched: 3. This CDR3 has 13 amino acids. Germline values: CDR1 SEHNR, CDR2 FQNEAQ (reference sequence). This sample is part of a study of T cell repertoires in cytomegalovirus infection. TCRdb analysed the reads with MiXCR anew, one entry per CDR3 protein. This table holds about 830,000 distinct CDR3 sequences, 32% found once. The specimen was cultured CD8+ T cells from PBMCs, collected from culture after CMV antigen stimulation. The chain carries TRBV7-9 and TRBJ1-1; 7 bases are a match to TRBD1. The receptor was derived from a human donor in good health (CMV status not recorded). Some clones in this sample may be carry-over from other donors' samples. Here the CDR3 reads CASKRQGNTEAFF. DNA of the CDR3: TGTGCCAGCAAAAGACAGGGGAACACTGAAGCTTTCTTT.